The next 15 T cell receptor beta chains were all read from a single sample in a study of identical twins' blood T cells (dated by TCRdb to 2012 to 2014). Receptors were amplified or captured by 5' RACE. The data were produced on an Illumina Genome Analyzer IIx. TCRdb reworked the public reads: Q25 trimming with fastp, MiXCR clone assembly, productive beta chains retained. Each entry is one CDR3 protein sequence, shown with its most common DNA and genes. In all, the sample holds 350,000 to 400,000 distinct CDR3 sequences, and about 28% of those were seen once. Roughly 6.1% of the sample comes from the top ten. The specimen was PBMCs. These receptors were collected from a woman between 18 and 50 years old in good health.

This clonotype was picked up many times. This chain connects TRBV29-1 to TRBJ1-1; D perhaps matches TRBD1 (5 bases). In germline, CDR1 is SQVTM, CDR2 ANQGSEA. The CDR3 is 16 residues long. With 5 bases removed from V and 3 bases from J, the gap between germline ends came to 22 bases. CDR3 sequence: CSVPIHFRGRDTEAFF. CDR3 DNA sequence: TGCAGCGTTCCCATCCACTTCCGGGGGAGAGACACTGAAGCTTTCTTT.

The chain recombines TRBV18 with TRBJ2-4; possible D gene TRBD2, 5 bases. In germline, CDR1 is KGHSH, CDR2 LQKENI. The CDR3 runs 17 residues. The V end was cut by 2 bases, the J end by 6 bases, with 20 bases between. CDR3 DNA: TGTGCCAGCTCACCATTGTCTTCTTCCGGGATACCAAACATTCAGTACTTC. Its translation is CASSPLSSSGIPNIQYF. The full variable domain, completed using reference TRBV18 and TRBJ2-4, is NAGVMQNPRHLVRRRGQEARLRCSPMKGHSHVYWYRQLPEEGLKFMVYLQKENIIDESGMPKERFSAEFPKEGPSILRIQQVVRGDSAAYFCASSPLSSSGIPNIQYFGAGTRLSVL.

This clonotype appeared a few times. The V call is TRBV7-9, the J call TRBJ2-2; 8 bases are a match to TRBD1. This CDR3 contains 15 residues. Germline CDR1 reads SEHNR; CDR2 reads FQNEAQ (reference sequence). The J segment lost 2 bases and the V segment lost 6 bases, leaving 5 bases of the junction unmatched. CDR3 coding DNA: TGTGCCAGCAGTTCAGGGGGCTTTAACACCGGGGAGCTGTTTTTT. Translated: CASSSGGFNTGELFF.

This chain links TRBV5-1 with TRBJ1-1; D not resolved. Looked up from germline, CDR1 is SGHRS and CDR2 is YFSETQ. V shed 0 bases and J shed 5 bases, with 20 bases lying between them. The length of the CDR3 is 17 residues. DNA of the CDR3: TGCGCCAGCAGCTTGGACTTGGGAGCAACCTCCTCTACTGAAGCTTTCTTT. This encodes CASSLDLGATSSTEAFF.

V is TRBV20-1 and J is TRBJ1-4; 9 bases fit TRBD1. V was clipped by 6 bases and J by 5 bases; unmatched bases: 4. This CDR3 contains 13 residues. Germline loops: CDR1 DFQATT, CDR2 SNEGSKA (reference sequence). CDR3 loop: CSASTGGNEKLFF. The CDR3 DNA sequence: TGCAGTGCATCGACAGGGGGGAATGAAAAACTGTTTTTT.

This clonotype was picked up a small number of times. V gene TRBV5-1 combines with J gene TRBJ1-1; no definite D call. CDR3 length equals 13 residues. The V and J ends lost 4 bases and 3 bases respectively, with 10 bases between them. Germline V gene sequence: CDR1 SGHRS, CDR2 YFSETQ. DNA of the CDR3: TGCGCCAGCAGCATTAGGCAGGACACTGAAGCTTTCTTT. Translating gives CASSIRQDTEAFF.

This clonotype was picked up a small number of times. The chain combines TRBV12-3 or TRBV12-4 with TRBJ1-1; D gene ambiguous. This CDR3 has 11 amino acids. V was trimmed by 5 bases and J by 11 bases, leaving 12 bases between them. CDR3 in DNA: TGTGCCAGCAGTCCGTTTGGAGAGGCTTTCTTT. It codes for CASSPFGEAFF.

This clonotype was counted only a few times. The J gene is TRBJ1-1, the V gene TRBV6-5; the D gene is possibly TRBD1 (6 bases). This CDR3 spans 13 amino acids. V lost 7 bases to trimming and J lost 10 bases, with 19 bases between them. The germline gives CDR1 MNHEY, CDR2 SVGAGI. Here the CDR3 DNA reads TGTGCCAGCATAGGGGGGGGGCGAGCCAGAGCTTTCTTT. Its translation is CASIGGGRARAFF.

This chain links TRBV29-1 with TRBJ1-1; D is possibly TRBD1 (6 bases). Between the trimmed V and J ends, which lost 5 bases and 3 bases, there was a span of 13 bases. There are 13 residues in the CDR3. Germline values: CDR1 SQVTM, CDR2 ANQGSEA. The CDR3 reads CSVHRVGDTEAFF. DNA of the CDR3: TGCAGCGTTCACAGGGTGGGGGACACTGAAGCTTTCTTT.

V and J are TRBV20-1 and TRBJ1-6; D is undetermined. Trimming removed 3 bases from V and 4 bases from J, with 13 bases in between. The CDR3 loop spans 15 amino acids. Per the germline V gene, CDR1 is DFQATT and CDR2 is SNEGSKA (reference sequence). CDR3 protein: CSASTLKGYNSPLHF. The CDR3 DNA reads TGCAGTGCTAGTACTCTGAAGGGATATAATTCACCCCTCCACTTT.

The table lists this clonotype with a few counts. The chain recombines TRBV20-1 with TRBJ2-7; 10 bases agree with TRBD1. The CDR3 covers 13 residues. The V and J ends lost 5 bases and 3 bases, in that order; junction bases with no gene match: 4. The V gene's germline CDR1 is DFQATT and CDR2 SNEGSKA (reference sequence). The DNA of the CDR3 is TGCAGTGCTTTCAGGGACAGGGGCTACGAGCAGTACTTC. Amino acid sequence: CSAFRDRGYEQYF.

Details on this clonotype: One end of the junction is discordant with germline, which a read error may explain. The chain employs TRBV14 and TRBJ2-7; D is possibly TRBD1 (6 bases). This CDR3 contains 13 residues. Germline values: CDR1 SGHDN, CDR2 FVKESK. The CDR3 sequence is CVSSQLRGGEQYF. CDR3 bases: TGTGTCAGCAGCCAACTAAGAGGGGGCGAGCAGTACTTC.

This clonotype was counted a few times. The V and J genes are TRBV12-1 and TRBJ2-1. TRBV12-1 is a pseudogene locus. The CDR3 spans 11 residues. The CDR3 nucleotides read TGTGCCAGCAGCCCCCACAATGAGCAGTTCTTC. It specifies CASSPHNEQFF.

CDR3 protein: CASSYSRTDDTEAFF. DNA of the CDR3: TGTGCCAGCAGTTACTCCCGGACCGATGACACTGAAGCTTTCTTT. The gene calls are TRBV6-5 and TRBJ1-1, with unresolved D. Germline V gene lookup returns CDR1 MNHEY and CDR2 SVGAGI. The length of the CDR3 is 15 residues. V was shortened by 0 bases and J by 3 bases, with 11 bases between the two germline ends.

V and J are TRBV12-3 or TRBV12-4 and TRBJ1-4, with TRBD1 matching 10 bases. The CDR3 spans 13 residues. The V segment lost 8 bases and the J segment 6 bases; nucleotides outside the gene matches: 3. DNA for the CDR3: TGTGCCAGCGGAGGACAGGGGGATGAAAAACTGTTTTTT. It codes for CASGGQGDEKLFF.